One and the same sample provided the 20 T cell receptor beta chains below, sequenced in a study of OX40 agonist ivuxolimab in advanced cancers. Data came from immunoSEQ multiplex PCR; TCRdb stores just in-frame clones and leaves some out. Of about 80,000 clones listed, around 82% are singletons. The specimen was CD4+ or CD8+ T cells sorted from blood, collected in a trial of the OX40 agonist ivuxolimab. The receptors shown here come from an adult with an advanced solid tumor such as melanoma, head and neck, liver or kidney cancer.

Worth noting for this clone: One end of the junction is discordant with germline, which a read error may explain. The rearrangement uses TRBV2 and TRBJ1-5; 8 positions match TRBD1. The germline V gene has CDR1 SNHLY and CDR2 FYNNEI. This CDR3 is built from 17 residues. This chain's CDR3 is CASSEGQGYRFNQPQHF. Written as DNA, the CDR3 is TGTGCCAGCAGCGAAGGACAGGGCTATCGGTTCAATCAGCCCCAGCATTTT. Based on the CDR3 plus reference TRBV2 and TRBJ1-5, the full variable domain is EPEVTQTPSHQVTQMGQEVILRCVPISNHLYFYWYRQILGQKVEFLVSFYNNEISEKSEIFDDQFSVERPDGSNFTLKIRSTKLEDSAMYFCASSEGQGYRFNQPQHFGDGTRLSIL.

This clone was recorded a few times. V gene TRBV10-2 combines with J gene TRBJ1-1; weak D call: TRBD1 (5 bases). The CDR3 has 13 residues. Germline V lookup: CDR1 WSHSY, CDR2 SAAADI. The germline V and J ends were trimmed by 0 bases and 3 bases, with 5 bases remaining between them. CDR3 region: CASSESRDTEAFF. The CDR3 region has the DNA TGCGCCAGCAGTGAGTCCAGGGACACTGAAGCTTTCTTT.

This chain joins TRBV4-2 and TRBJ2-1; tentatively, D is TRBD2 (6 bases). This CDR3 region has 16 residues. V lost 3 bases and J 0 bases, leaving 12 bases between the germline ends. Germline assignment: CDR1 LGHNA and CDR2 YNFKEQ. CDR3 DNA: TGTGCCAGCAGCCAGGTTTTCGGGAGCTCCTACAATGAGCAGTTCTTC. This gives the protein CASSQVFGSSYNEQFF.

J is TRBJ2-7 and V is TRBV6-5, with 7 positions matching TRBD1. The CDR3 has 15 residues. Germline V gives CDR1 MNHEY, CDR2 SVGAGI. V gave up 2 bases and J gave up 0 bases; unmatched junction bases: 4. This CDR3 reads CASSYGQAFSYEQYF. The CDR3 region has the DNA TGTGCCAGCAGTTACGGACAGGCATTCTCCTACGAGCAGTACTTC.

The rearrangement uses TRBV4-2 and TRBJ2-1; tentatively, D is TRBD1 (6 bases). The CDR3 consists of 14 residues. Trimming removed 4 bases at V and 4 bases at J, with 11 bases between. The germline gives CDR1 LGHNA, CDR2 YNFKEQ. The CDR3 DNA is TGTGCCAGCAGCCGGACAGAGAAGTACAATGAGCAGTTCTTC. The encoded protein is CASSRTEKYNEQFF.

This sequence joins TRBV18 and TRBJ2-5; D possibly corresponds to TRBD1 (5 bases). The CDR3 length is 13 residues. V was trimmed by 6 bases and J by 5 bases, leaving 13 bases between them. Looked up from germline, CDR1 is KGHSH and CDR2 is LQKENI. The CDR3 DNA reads TGTGCCAGCTCCCTGACTGGGGCCGAGACCCAGTACTTC. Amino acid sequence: CASSLTGAETQYF.

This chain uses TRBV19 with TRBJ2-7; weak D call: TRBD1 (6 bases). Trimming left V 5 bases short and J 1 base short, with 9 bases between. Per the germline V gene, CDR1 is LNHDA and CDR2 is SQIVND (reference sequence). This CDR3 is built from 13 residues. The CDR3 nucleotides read TGTGCCAGTAGTCTGAGGGGGTCCTACGAGCAGTACTTC. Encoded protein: CASSLRGSYEQYF.

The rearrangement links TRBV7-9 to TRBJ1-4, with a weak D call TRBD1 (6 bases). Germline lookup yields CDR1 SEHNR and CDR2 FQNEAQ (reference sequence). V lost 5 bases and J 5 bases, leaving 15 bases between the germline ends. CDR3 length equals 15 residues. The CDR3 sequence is CASSPDRSNNEKLFF. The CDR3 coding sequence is TGTGCCAGCAGCCCAGACAGGAGTAACAATGAAAAACTGTTTTTT.

The CDR3: CARQDGPGLGYTF. The DNA for the CDR3 is TGTGCCAGACAGGACGGTCCGGGTCTTGGCTACACCTTC. The chain uses TRBV6-1 and TRBJ1-2; TRBD1 is a possible D gene (5 bases). This CDR3 has 13 residues. The germline CDR1 and CDR2 sequences are MNHNS and SASEGT. Trimming removed 9 bases at V and 7 bases at J, with 18 bases between.

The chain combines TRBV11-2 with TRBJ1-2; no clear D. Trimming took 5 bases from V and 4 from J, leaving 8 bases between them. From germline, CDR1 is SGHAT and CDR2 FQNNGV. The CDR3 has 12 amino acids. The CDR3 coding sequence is TGTGCCAGCAGCGCGGGAACCTATGGCTACACCTTC. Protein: CASSAGTYGYTF.

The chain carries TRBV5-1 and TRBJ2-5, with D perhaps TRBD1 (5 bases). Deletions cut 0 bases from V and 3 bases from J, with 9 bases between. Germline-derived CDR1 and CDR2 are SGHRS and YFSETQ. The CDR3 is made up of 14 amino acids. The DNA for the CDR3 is TGCGCCAGCAGCTTGGCGACAGTAGAAGAGACCCAGTACTTC. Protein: CASSLATVEETQYF. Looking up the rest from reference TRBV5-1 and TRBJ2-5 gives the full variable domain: KAGVTQTPRYLIKTRGQQVTLSCSPISGHRSVSWYQQTPGQGLQFLFEYFSETQRNKGNFPGRFSGRQFSNSRSEMNVSTLELGDSALYLCASSLATVEETQYFGPGTRLLVL.

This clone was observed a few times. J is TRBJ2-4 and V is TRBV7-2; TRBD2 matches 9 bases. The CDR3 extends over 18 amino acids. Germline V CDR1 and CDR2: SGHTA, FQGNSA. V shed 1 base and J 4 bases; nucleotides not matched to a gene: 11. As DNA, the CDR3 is TGTGCCAGCAGCTTAGGGCCCGCGGGAGGGCCCGGGAAAAACATTCAGTACTTC. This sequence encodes CASSLGPAGGPGKNIQYF.

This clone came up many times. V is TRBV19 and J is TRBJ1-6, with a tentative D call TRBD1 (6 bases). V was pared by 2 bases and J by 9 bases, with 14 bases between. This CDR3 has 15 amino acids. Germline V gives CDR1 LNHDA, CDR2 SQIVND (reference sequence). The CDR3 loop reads CASSIQTGNSSPLHF. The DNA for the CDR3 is TGTGCCAGTAGTATACAAACAGGGAACTCTTCACCCCTCCACTTT.

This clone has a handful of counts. DNA of the CDR3: TGTGCCAGCAGTTCCTATGGGCGGGATACCGGGGAGCTGTTTTTT. Translating gives CASSSYGRDTGELFF. V gene TRBV11-3 combines with J gene TRBJ2-2; the D gene is possibly TRBD2 (6 bases). The CDR3 runs to 15 residues. Trimming took off 6 bases at V and 5 bases at J, with 16 bases between the two ends. CDR1 is SGHNT and CDR2 is YENEEA in the germline V gene. The complete variable domain, with remaining parts taken from reference TRBV11-3 and TRBJ2-2, reads EAGVVQSPRYKIIEKKQPVAFWCNPISGHNTLYWYLQNLGQGPELLIRYENEEAVDDSQLPKDRFSAERLKGVDSTLKIQPAELGDSAVYLCASSSYGRDTGELFFGEGSRLTVL.

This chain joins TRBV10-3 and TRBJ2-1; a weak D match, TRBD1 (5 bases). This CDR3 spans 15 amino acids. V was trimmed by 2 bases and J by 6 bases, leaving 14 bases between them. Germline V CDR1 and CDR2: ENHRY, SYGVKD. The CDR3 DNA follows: TGTGCCATCAGTGAGGCGCAGGGCGGCACCAATGAGCAGTTCTTC. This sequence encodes CAISEAQGGTNEQFF.

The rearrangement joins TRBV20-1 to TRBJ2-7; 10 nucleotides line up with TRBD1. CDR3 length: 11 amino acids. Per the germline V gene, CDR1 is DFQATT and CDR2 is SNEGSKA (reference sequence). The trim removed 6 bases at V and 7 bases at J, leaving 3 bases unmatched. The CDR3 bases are TGCAGTGCCCGGACAGGGGGGGAGCAGTACTTC. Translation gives CSARTGGEQYF.

The CDR3 DNA reads TGTGCCAGCAACTCGCCCAAGGGGGGCGGGCAAAGCAATCAGCCCCAGCATTTT. This codes for CASNSPKGGGQSNQPQHF. The chain has TRBV28 and TRBJ1-5; a weak D match, TRBD1 (6 bases). The CDR3 consists of 18 residues. Germline V gene sequence: CDR1 MDHEN, CDR2 SYDVKM. V was trimmed by 7 bases and J by 1 base, leaving 23 bases between them.

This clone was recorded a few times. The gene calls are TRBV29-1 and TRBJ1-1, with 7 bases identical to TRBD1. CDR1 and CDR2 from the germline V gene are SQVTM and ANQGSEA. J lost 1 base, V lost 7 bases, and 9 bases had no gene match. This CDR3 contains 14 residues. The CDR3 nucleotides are TGCAGCGCCCAGAAGGGGGCAGGGAACACTGAAGCTTTCTTT. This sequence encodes CSAQKGAGNTEAFF.

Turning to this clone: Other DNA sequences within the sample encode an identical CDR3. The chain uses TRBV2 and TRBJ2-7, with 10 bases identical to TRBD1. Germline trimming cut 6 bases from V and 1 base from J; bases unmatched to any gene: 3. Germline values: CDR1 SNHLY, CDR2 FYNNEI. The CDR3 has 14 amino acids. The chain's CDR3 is CASRWTGGSYEQYF. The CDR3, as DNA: TGTGCCAGCAGATGGACAGGGGGTTCCTACGAGCAGTACTTC.

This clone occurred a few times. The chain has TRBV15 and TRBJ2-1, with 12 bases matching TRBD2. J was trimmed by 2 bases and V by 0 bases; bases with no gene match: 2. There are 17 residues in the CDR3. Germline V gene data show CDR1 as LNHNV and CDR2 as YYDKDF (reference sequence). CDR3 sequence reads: CATSREPSGGAYNEQFF. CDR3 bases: TGTGCCACCAGCAGAGAACCTAGCGGGGGGGCCTACAATGAGCAGTTCTTC.